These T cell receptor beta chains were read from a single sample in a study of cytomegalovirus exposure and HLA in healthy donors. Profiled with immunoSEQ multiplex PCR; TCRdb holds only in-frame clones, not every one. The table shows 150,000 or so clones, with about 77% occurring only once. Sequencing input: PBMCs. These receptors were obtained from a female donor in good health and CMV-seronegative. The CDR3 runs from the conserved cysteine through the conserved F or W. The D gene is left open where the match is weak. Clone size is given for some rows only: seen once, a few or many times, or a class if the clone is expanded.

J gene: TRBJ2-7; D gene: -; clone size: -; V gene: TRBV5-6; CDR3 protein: CASSLDPGSYEQYF; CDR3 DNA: TGTGCCAGCAGCTTGGACCCGGGTTCCTACGAGCAGTACTTC
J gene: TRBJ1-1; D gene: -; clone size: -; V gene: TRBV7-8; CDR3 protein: CASSEDGGNTEAFF; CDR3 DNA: TGTGCCAGCAGCGAGGACGGGGGGAACACTGAAGCTTTCTTT
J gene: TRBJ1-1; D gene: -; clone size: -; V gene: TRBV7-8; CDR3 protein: CASTRRGGTEAFF; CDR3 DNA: TGTGCCAGCACCCGACGGGGGGGCACTGAAGCTTTCTTT
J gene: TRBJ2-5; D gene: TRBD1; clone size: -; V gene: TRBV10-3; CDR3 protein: CAISEWGQGASQETQYF; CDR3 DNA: TGTGCCATCAGTGAGTGGGGACAGGGGGCAAGCCAGGAGACCCAGTACTTC
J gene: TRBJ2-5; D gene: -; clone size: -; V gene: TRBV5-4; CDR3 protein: CASSWDLGQGGETQYF; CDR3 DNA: TGTGCCAGCAGCTGGGACCTTGGACAGGGAGGGGAGACCCAGTACTTC
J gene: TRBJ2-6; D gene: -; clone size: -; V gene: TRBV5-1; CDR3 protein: CASKATAGGANVLTF; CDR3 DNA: TGCGCCAGCAAGGCCACGGCAGGAGGGGCCAACGTCCTGACTTTC
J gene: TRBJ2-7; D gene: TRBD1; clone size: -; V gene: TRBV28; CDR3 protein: CASSLGQGAYEQYF; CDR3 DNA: TGTGCCAGCAGTCTAGGACAGGGGGCCTACGAGCAGTACTTC
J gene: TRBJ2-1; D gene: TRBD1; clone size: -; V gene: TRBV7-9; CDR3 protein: CASSSPTGGVLNEQFF; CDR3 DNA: TGTGCCAGCAGCTCCCCGACAGGGGGCGTGTTGAATGAGCAGTTCTTC
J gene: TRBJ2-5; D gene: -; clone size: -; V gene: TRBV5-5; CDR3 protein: CASSLADDSWDQETQYF; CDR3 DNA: TGTGCCAGCAGCTTGGCCGATGACAGTTGGGACCAAGAGACCCAGTACTTC
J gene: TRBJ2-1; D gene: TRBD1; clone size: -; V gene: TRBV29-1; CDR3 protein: CSVEGQGAAEQFF; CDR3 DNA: TGCAGCGTTGAGGGACAGGGGGCGGCTGAGCAGTTCTTC
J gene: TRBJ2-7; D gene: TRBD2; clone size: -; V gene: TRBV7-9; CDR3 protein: CASSLAKREGRYEQYF; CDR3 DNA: TGTGCCAGCAGCTTAGCCAAGCGGGAGGGCCGGTACGAGCAGTACTTC
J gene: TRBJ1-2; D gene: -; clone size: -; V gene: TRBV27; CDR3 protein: CASSSRVSGYTF; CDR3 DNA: TGTGCCAGCAGTTCCAGGGTCAGCGGCTACACCTTC
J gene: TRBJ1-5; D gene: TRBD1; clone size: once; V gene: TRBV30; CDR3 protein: CAWSVRGRGNNQPQHF; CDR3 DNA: TGTGCCTGGAGTGTACGTGGCAGGGGGAACAATCAGCCCCAGCATTTT
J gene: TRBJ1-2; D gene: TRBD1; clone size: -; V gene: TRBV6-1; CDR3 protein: CASGDRENGYTF; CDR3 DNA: TGTGCCAGCGGGGACAGGGAGAATGGCTACACCTTC
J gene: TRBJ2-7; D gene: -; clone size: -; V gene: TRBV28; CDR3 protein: CASSRSVLNEQYF; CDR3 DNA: TGTGCCAGCAGTAGGAGCGTGCTGAACGAGCAGTACTTC
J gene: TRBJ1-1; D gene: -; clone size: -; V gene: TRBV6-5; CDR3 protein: CASTLDGGTEAFF; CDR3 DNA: TGTGCCAGCACTTTGGATGGAGGCACTGAAGCTTTCTTT
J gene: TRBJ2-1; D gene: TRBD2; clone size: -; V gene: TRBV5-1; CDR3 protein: CASSVTSGRASEQFF; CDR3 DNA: TGCGCCAGCAGCGTCACTAGCGGGAGGGCCTCTGAGCAGTTCTTC
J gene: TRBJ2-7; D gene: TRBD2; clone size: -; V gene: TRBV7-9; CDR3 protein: CASSSPGGGYEQYF; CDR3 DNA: TGTGCCAGCAGCTCCCCGGGCGGGGGATACGAGCAGTACTTC
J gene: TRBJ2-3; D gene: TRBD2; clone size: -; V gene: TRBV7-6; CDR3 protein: CASSMGLAGRASTDTQYF; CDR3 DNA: TGTGCCAGCAGCATGGGACTAGCGGGGCGGGCCTCCACAGATACGCAGTATTTT
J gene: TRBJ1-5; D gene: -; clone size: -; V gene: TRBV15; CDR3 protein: CATRQEIHQPQHF; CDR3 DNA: TGTGCCACTAGACAAGAGATCCATCAGCCCCAGCATTTT
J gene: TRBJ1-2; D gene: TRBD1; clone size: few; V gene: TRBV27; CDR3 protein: CASSLIRGGSGYTF; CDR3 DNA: TGTGCCAGCAGTTTAATTAGAGGGGGCAGTGGCTACACCTTC
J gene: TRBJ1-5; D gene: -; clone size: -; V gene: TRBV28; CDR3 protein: CATQPIDSYQPQHF; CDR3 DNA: TGTGCCACCCAGCCTATCGACAGTTATCAGCCCCAGCATTTT
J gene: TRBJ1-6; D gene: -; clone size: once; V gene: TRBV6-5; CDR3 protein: CASRQGNSPLHF; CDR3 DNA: TGTGCCAGCAGACAGGGAAACTCACCCCTCCACTTT
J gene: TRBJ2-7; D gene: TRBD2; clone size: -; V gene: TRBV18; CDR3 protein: CASSPPGLAGGYEQYF; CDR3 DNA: TGTGCCAGCTCACCACCAGGGCTAGCGGGGGGCTACGAGCAGTACTTC
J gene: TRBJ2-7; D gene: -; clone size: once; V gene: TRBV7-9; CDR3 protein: CASRPQAGLSSYEQYF; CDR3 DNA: TGTGCCAGCAGACCCCAAGCAGGGCTTTCCTCCTACGAGCAGTACTTC
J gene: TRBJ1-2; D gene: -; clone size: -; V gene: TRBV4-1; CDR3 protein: CASSHPTGNHGYTF; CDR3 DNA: TGCGCCAGCAGCCACCCAACAGGGAACCATGGCTACACCTTC